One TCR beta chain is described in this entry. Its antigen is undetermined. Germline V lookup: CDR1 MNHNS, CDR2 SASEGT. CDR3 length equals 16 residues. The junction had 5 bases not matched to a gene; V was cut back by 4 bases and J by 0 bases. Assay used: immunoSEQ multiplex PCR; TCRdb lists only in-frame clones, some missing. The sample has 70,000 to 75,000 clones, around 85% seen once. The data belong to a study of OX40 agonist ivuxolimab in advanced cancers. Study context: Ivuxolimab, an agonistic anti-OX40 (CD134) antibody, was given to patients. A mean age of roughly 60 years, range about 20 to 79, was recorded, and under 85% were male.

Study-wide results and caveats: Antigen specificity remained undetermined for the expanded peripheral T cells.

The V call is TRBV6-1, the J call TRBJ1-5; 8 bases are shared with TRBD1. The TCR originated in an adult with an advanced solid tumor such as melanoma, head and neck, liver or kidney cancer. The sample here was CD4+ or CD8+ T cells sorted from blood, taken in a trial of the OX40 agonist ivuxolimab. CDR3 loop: CASSGQGAYSNQPQHF. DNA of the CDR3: TGTGCCAGCAGTGGTCAGGGGGCATATAGCAATCAGCCCCAGCATTTT.